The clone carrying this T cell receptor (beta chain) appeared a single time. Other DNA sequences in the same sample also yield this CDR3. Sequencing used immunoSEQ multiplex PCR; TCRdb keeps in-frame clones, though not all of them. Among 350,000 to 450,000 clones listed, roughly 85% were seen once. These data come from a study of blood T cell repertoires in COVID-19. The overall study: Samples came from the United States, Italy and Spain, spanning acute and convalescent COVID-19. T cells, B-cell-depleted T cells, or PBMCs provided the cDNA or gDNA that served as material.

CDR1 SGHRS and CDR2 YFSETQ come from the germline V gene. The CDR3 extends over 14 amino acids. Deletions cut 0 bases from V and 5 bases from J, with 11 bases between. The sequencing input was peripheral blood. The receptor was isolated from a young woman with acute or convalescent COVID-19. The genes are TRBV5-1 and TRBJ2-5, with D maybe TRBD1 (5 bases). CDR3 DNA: TGCGCCAGCAGCTTGGTCGGTGGGGCGGAGACCCAGTACTTC. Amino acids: CASSLVGGAETQYF.